This T cell receptor (beta chain) was retrieved from a study of T cell changes during pregnancy in multiple sclerosis. Sequencing used immunoSEQ multiplex PCR; TCRdb keeps in-frame clones, though not all of them. The data contain 100,000 or so clones, nearly 95% of them singletons. The sequence was obtained from a female donor in good health, enrolled as a control in a pregnancy study. Source: peripheral blood, taken after pregnancy.

CDR3 in amino acids: CASSAGVGQPQHF. The DNA for the CDR3 is TGTGCCAGCAGCGCCGGGGTGGGCCAGCCCCAGCATTTT. This sequence joins TRBV9 and TRBJ1-5, with D hard to call. Germline V gene sequence: CDR1 SGDLS, CDR2 YYNGEE. Trimming took off 3 bases at V and 7 bases at J, with 11 bases between the two ends. The CDR3 covers 13 residues.